This T cell receptor (beta chain) was sequenced during a study of blood T cells in healthy people across ages (dated by TCRdb to between 2014 and 2017). Context from the whole study: In model experiments, template switching captured roughly one uniquely barcoded TCR beta cDNA molecule for every two T cells. Using deep sequencing normalized with unique cDNA molecular identifiers, the study measured how TCR beta repertoire diversity changes with age. Four age groups were formed from the donors: young (average 16 years), middle-aged (approximately 41), aged (approximately 60) and long-lived (around 82). To avoid experimental bias, donors of different ages were randomly spread across the sequencing lanes. Two additional independent replicas of 1 million unique cDNA reads from the same blood draw were analyzed for two donors (one aged 18 to 30 and one aged 80 or older).

Libraries were built with 5' RACE. Reads for this sample came from an Illumina HiSeq 2500. A second PCR of roughly 7 to 11 cycles was run with a J-beta primer mix and a sample-barcoded 5' primer. A unique molecular identifier was introduced onto each TCR beta cDNA molecule by a template-switch 5' adaptor carrying 12 random nucleotides. Each sample yielded at least 2.5 million CDR3-containing paired-end reads. First-strand cDNA synthesis was performed from all RNA using the Mint cDNA synthesis kit, with priming by a TRBC-specific oligonucleotide. Following uracil-DNA glycosylase treatment, a first 18-cycle PCR with universal primers M1SS and BC2_uni_R was performed on all cDNA. The study's processing was this. For normalization, 1 million high-quality reads were randomly selected from each sample, with every read carrying a distinct molecular identifier. Instead of being binned into consensus sequences, reads that shared molecular identifiers were thrown out. MiTCR, set to a Q25 quality threshold and the strictest error-elimination algorithm, was used for CDR3 identification, clonotype clustering and error correction. A nonparametric unseen species model with Euler transformation was used to estimate a lower bound on total TCR beta diversity. In-frame beta chains were kept once TCRdb had trimmed the public reads at Q25 with fastp and called clones with MiXCR. Every distinct CDR3 protein forms one entry, paired with its most common genes and DNA. The V and J calls shown here were made by TCRdb, not taken from the authors' results. Present in this sample are about 680,000 distinct CDR3 sequences, around 49% of which were seen just once. The ten most abundant clones make up 25% to 35% of the sample.

V loses 6 bases at its end and J loses 7 bases; junction bases beyond the gene matches: 6. The CDR3 covers 13 residues, taking in both the cysteine and the phenylalanine. The only DNA kept is the CDR3, 39 bases in frame from the first base. The germline V gene supplies CDR1 ENHRY and CDR2 SYGVKD. This clonotype turned up a few times. The specificity of this receptor is unknown. Base qualities were left out, and no much larger clone turns up one base away. Donors were roughly 40 systemically healthy Caucasian individuals from Russia aged roughly 6 to 100 years. Each donor gave roughly 9.5 milliliters of peripheral blood, collected into EDTA-treated Vacutainer tubes. PBMCs were isolated by Ficoll-Paque density-gradient centrifugation, with at least 7 million obtained per sample. Total RNA was extracted from PBMCs with Trizol reagent, with at least 5 micrograms obtained per sample. For every donor, an aliquot of PBMCs went through flow cytometry to measure the percentages of naive CD45RAhigh/CD27high T cells.

Summary of the overall study and its limitations: Bulk unsorted PBMC profiling prevented conclusive comparison of naive and antigen-experienced compartments. Compared with the aged group, more naive CD4+ T cells, fewer expanded clones and increased TCR diversity were shown by the long-lived group, suggesting age selection. Observed TCR beta diversity per million T cells fell roughly linearly with age, and a significant reduction was already apparent by age approximately 41. The CMV infection status of donors was not known, potentially confounding age-related changes in expanded clonotypes. Estimates of total diversity based on one million sequenced T cells were considered lower bounds and underestimates. Observed TCR beta diversity correlated strongly with the percentage of naive T cells measured by flow cytometry.

The receptor chain draws on TRBV10-3 and TRBJ2-1, with 7 bases aligning to TRBD2. The source material was blood. The clonotype was recovered from a woman aged 60 to 75 in good health. CDR3 region: CAIRSGEGNEQFF. The sequenced DNA: TGTGCCATCAGGTCCGGGGAGGGGAATGAGCAGTTCTTC.